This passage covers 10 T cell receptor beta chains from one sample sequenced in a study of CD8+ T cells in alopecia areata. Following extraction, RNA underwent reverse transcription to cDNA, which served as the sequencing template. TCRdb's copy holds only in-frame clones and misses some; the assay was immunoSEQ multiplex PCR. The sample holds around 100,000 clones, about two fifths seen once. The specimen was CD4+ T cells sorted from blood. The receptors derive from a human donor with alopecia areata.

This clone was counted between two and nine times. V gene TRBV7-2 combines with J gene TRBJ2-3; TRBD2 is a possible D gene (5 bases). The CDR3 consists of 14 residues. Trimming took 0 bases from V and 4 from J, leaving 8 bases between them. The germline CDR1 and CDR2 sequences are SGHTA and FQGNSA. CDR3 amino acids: CASSLAGAADTQYF. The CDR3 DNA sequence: TGTGCCAGCAGCTTAGCGGGAGCTGCAGATACGCAGTATTTT.

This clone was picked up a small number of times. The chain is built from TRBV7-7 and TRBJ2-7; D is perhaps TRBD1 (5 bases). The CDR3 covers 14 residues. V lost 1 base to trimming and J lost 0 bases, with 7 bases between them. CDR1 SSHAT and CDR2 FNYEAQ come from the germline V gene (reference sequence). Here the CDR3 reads CASSLDRSSYEQYF. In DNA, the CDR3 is TGTGCCAGCAGCTTAGACAGGAGCTCCTACGAGCAGTACTTC.

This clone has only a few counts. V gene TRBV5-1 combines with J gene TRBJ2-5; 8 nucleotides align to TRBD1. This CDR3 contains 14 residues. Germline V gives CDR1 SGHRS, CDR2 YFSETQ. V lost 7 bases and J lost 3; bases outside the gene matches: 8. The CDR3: CASSRTGNEETQYF. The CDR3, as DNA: TGCGCCAGCTCCCGGACAGGGAATGAAGAGACCCAGTACTTC.

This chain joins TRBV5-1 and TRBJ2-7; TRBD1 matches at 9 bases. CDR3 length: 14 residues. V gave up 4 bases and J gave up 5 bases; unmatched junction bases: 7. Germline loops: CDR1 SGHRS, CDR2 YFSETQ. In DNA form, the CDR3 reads TGCGCCAGCAGCCCCGGGACAGGGAAGGACGAGCAGTACTTC. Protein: CASSPGTGKDEQYF.

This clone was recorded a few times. This CDR3 is CAWSSPTGFVTDTQYF. CDR3 in DNA: TGTGCCTGGAGTAGCCCGACGGGGTTCGTAACAGATACGCAGTATTTT. J is TRBJ2-3 and V is TRBV30; a possible D gene is TRBD2 (5 bases). V was pared by 2 bases and J by 3 bases, with 18 bases between. CDR3 length: 16 amino acids. Germline loops: CDR1 GTSNPN, CDR2 SVGIG (reference sequence).

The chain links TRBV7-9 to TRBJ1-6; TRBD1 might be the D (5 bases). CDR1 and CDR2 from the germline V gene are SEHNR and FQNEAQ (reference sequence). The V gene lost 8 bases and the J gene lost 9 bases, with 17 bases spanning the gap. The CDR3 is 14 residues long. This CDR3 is CASHTAGDGSPLHF. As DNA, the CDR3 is TGTGCCAGCCATACGGCCGGGGACGGTTCACCCCTCCACTTT.

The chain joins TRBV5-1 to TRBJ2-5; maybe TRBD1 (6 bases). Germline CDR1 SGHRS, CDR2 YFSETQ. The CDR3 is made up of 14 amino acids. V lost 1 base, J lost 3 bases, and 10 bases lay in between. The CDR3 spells CASSLLGTKETQYF. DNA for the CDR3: TGCGCCAGCAGCTTGTTGGGGACAAAAGAGACCCAGTACTTC.

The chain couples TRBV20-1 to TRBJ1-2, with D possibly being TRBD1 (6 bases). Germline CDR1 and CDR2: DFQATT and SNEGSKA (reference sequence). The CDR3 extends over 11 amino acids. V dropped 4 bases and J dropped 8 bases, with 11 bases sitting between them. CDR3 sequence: CSANQGIGYTF. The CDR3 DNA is TGCAGTGCTAACCAGGGGATCGGCTACACCTTC.

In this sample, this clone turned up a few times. The CDR3 nucleotides read TGCAGCGTTGATTCTTTAACTAGCACAGATACGCAGTATTTT. Translating it yields CSVDSLTSTDTQYF. V gene TRBV29-1 combines with J gene TRBJ2-3; D is undetermined. V was trimmed by 3 bases and J by 0 bases, leaving 10 bases between them. From germline, CDR1 is SQVTM and CDR2 ANQGSEA. This CDR3 is built from 14 residues.

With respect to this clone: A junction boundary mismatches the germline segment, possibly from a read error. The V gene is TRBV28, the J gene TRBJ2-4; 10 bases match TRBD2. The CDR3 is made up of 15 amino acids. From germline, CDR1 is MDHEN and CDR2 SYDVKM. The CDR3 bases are TGTGCCAGCAACCTCAGCGGGAGGGCCACAAACATTCAGTACTTC. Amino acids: CASNLSGRATNIQYF.